The entry below describes one TCR beta chain. This entry comes from a study of CD8+ T cells in alopecia areata. The CDR3 is 13 residues long. V lost 2 bases and J lost 4, with 8 bases in between. Germline V CDR1 and CDR2: SQVTM, ANQGSEA. Treatment described: oral pan-JAK inhibitor, 5-10 mg twice daily. Investigators sorted PBMCs to obtain both CD4+ and CD8+ T cells. Following RNA extraction, reverse transcription yielded cDNA that acted as the sequencing template. TCRdb keeps only in-frame clones here, not all; method: immunoSEQ multiplex PCR. The sample holds 95,000 to 100,000 clones, almost 60% seen once.

The specimen was CD8+ T cells sorted from blood, collected at approximately week 60, from a patient treated with tofacitinib. The TCR comes from a human donor with alopecia areata. The chain uses TRBV29-1 and TRBJ1-4, with D possibly matching TRBD1 (5 bases). The CDR3 sequence is CSVEQGNNEKLFF. The CDR3 DNA sequence: TGCAGCGTTGAACAGGGAAATAATGAAAAACTGTTTTTT.